This T cell receptor beta chain was recorded in a study of blood T cell repertoires in COVID-19. Whole-study context: The United States, Italy and Spain provided the acute and convalescent COVID-19 samples. In each case, the material was cDNA or gDNA derived from T cells, B-cell-depleted T cells, or PBMCs.

The CDR3 runs 14 residues. With 7 bases removed from V and 4 bases from J, the gap between germline ends came to 16 bases. Germline V gene lookup returns CDR1 KGHDR and CDR2 SFDVKD. Methods used by the authors: The assay estimated nucleated cells by amplifying reference gene primers. The data were produced by immunoSEQ multiplex PCR, yet TCRdb's version contains in-frame clones alone and is incomplete. V, J and clone size are taken as reported in that table, and D and trimming were inferred from the DNA itself. The sample has roughly 190,000 clones, roughly four fifths seen once. This chain links TRBV24-1 with TRBJ2-7, with a possible D match to TRBD2 (6 bases). What was sequenced was peripheral blood. The TCR sequence derives from a woman between 40 and 50 years old with acute or convalescent COVID-19. The CDR3 coding sequence is TGTGCCACCAGAGGAGGGTTCCCTTTTTACGAGCAGTACTTC. This gives the protein CATRGGFPFYEQYF.